The next 20 T cell receptor beta chains were all read from a single sample in a study of blood T cell repertoires in COVID-19. Only in-frame clones appear in the TCRdb table, and some are missing; sequencing was by immunoSEQ multiplex PCR. The sample has roughly 380,000 clones; approximately 89% are singletons. Material: PBMCs or T cells enriched from blood (not recorded which). The source of these receptors is a man aged 30 to 39 who had recovered from COVID-19.

The chain has TRBV30 and TRBJ1-3, with D uncertain. Trimming stripped 0 bases from V and 0 bases from J, with 6 bases between. From germline, CDR1 is GTSNPN and CDR2 SVGIG (reference sequence). The CDR3 is 14 residues long. The CDR3 protein is CAWSVLSSGNTIYF. The DNA of the CDR3 is TGTGCCTGGAGTGTTCTTTCCTCTGGAAACACCATATATTTT.

The rearrangement links TRBV6-6 to TRBJ1-2, with D possibly TRBD1 on 6 matching bases. The CDR3 sequence is 14 residues long. Trimming took 6 bases from V and 5 from J, leaving 16 bases between them. Germline CDR1 reads MNHNY; CDR2 reads SVGAGI (reference sequence). In DNA, the CDR3 is TGTGCCAGCAGCTCAGGGGACGTAAAGTATGGCTACACCTTC. It is translated as CASSSGDVKYGYTF.

V and J are TRBV10-2 and TRBJ1-2, with 8 bases lining up with TRBD1. The germline V gene has CDR1 WSHSY and CDR2 SAAADI. With 7 bases clipped from V and 4 bases from J, the junction kept 11 bases outside the gene matches. The CDR3 covers 15 residues. The CDR3 DNA reads TGCGCCAGCACCTCCAGGGGGCAAGGATCCTATGGCTACACCTTC. Protein product: CASTSRGQGSYGYTF.

The chain is built from TRBV6-4 and TRBJ1-1; maybe TRBD1 (5 bases). The CDR3 is 15 amino acids. Germline V gene data show CDR1 as MRHNA and CDR2 as SNTAGT. V lost 3 bases, J lost 0 bases, and 11 bases lay in between. The CDR3 loop reads CASSEGAGLNTEAFF. The CDR3 region has the DNA TGTGCCAGCAGTGAAGGGGCAGGTTTGAACACTGAAGCTTTCTTT.

Of note for this clone: Germline is not matched at one junction end, which may reflect a read error. The V call is TRBV7-7, the J call TRBJ1-1; the D gene is possibly TRBD1 (5 bases). Germline CDR1 is SSHAT and CDR2 is FNYEAQ (reference sequence). The CDR3 consists of 13 residues. This CDR3 reads CASSAGLTLSAFF. CDR3 nucleotides: TGTGCTAGCAGCGCGGGACTGACTTTGTCGGCTTTCTTT.

This chain connects TRBV7-2 to TRBJ2-5; 10 bases are a match to TRBD2. Germline assignment: CDR1 SGHTA and CDR2 FQGNSA. V shed 3 bases and J 5 bases; nucleotides not matched to a gene: 9. The CDR3 is made up of 16 amino acids. Here the CDR3 reads CASSFPSGGAGETQYF. The CDR3 coding sequence is TGTGCCAGCAGCTTCCCTAGCGGGGGCGCCGGGGAGACCCAGTACTTC.

The chain recombines TRBV19 with TRBJ1-2; D is ambiguous. This CDR3 has 15 amino acids. V shed 7 bases and J shed 0 bases, with 15 bases lying between them. Germline CDR1 LNHDA, CDR2 SQIVND (reference sequence). The CDR3 protein is CASNMAAPSNYGYTF. The CDR3 nucleotides are TGTGCCAGTAATATGGCAGCGCCGTCTAACTATGGCTACACCTTC.

The chain is built from TRBV15 and TRBJ1-2; D is possibly TRBD1 (6 bases). Germline V gene sequence: CDR1 LNHNV, CDR2 YYDKDF (reference sequence). There are 14 residues in the CDR3. V lost 1 base to trimming and J lost 5 bases, with 11 bases between them. In DNA form, the CDR3 reads TGTGCCACCAGCAGAGCCGGACAGTCATATGGCTACACCTTC. Encoded protein: CATSRAGQSYGYTF. Supplemented by reference TRBV15 and TRBJ1-2, the full variable domain reads DAMVIQNPRYQVTQFGKPVTLSCSQTLNHNVMYWYQQKSSQAPKLLFHYYDKDFNNEADTPDNFQSRRPNTSFCFLDIRSPGLGDTAMYLCATSRAGQSYGYTFGSGTRLTVV.

The chain combines TRBV5-1 with TRBJ1-6, with TRBD1 matching over 8 bases. Germline V lookup: CDR1 SGHRS, CDR2 YFSETQ. The length of the CDR3 is 14 residues. The V and J ends lost 1 base and 10 bases, in that order; junction bases with no gene match: 4. CDR3 bases: TGCGCCAGCAGCTTGCAGGGGGCGGGCTCACCCCTCCACTTT. Its protein product is CASSLQGAGSPLHF.

CDR3 in amino acids: CASSFGQRNTEAFF. The CDR3, as DNA: TGTGCCAGCAGCTTTGGACAGAGGAACACTGAAGCTTTCTTT. J is TRBJ1-1 and V is TRBV3-1 (or the pseudogene TRBV3-2); perhaps TRBD1 as D (6 bases). The length of the CDR3 is 14 residues. The ends were cut back, 5 bases at V and 1 base at J, with 11 bases in the middle. From germline, CDR1 is LGHDT and CDR2 YNNKEL (reference sequence).

J is TRBJ1-4 and V is TRBV11-2; 8 bases align to TRBD1. The CDR3 runs 14 residues. CDR1 and CDR2 (germline): SGHAT, FQNNGV. Trimming cost V 4 bases and J 10 bases; bases outside gene matches: 8. CDR3 loop: CASSSGTGGGKLFF. CDR3 in DNA: TGTGCCAGCAGCTCCGGGACAGGCGGCGGAAAACTGTTTTTT.

The J gene is TRBJ2-6, the V gene TRBV19, with TRBD1 as a possible D gene (6 bases). The CDR3 spans 16 residues. The V end lost 6 bases, the J end lost 0 bases, and 12 bases lay between the germline ends. The V gene's germline CDR1 is LNHDA and CDR2 SQIVND (reference sequence). CDR3 amino acids: CASRITGLSGANVLTF. The CDR3 bases are TGTGCCAGTAGAATAACAGGGCTCTCTGGGGCCAACGTCCTGACTTTC. The entire variable domain, with the rest obtained from reference TRBV19 and TRBJ2-6, is as follows: DGGITQSPKYLFRKEGQNVTLSCEQNLNHDAMYWYRQDPGQGLRLIYYSQIVNDFQKGDIAEGYSVSREKKESFPLTVTSAQKNPTAFYLCASRITGLSGANVLTFGAGSRLTVL.

The V gene is TRBV12-5, the J gene TRBJ2-5; a weak D match, TRBD1 (5 bases). V shed 3 bases and J shed 1 base, with 12 bases lying between them. CDR3 size: 15 residues. Germline V gene sequence: CDR1 LGHNT, CDR2 FRNRAP. The chain's CDR3 is CASGLFSRGQETQYF. In DNA form, the CDR3 reads TGTGCTAGTGGTTTATTCTCAAGGGGCCAAGAGACCCAGTACTTC.

This clone was counted a single time. The CDR3 region is CASSQTTGVGETQYF. The CDR3 nucleotides read TGCGCCAGCAGTCAAACGACAGGGGTCGGGGAGACCCAGTACTTC. The chain has TRBV10-1 and TRBJ2-5, with TRBD1 matching 8 bases. Per germline, CDR1 WNHNN and CDR2 SYGVQD (reference sequence). Germline trimming cut 5 bases from V and 5 bases from J; bases unmatched to any gene: 10. The CDR3 spans 15 residues.

In its sample, this clone was seen a few times. Other DNA sequences within the sample encode an identical CDR3. This rearrangement joins TRBV27 to TRBJ2-7; 10 positions agree with TRBD1. The length of the CDR3 is 14 residues. Trimming at V came to 2 bases and at J to 2 bases, leaving 0 bases not matched to a gene. Germline V gene lookup returns CDR1 MNHEY and CDR2 SMNVEV (reference sequence). The CDR3 region is CASSLGTGAYEQYF. CDR3 DNA sequence: TGTGCCAGCAGTTTAGGGACAGGGGCCTACGAGCAGTACTTC.

This rearrangement joins TRBV12-3 or TRBV12-4 to TRBJ1-1, with D tentatively TRBD1 (5 bases). The CDR3 is 13 amino acids. Trimming shortened V by 6 bases and J by 5 bases, and 13 bases separated the two germline ends. DNA of the CDR3: TGTGCCAGCAGCAGACAGTTGAGGACTGAAGCTTTCTTT. Translation: CASSRQLRTEAFF.

The chain uses TRBV9 and TRBJ2-1; TRBD1 is a possible D gene (6 bases). This CDR3 spans 15 amino acids. The germline V gene has CDR1 SGDLS and CDR2 YYNGEE. V lost 4 bases to trimming and J lost 0 bases, with 11 bases between them. In DNA form, the CDR3 reads TGTGCCAGCAGCCCACAGGGAAGCTCCTACAATGAGCAGTTCTTC. Encoded protein: CASSPQGSSYNEQFF.

V is TRBV4-1 and J is TRBJ1-2, with 7 positions matching TRBD1. The V gene's germline CDR1 is MGHRA and CDR2 YSYEKL. The V gene end was trimmed by 1 base and the J gene end by 3 bases; junction bases not matched to a gene: 5. The CDR3 runs 15 residues. The CDR3 DNA reads as TGCGCCAGCAGCCAAGCTAGTACAGGGGACTATGGCTACACCTTC. Translating it yields CASSQASTGDYGYTF.

This chain uses TRBV28 with TRBJ2-2; TRBD2 agrees at 8 bases. This CDR3 comprises 15 residues. The germline gives CDR1 MDHEN, CDR2 SYDVKM. J lost 7 bases, V lost 2 bases, and 6 bases had no gene match. CDR3: CASSLVGGGHGELFF. The CDR3 nucleotides read TGTGCCAGCAGTTTAGTGGGCGGGGGGCACGGGGAGCTGTTTTTT. The complete variable domain, with remaining parts taken from reference TRBV28 and TRBJ2-2, reads DVKVTQSSRYLVKRTGEKVFLECVQDMDHENMFWYRQDPGLGLRLIYFSYDVKMKEKGDIPEGYSVSREKKERFSLILESASTNQTSMYLCASSLVGGGHGELFFGEGSRLTVL.

The chain has TRBV30 and TRBJ2-5, with D perhaps TRBD2 (5 bases). V lost 5 bases, J lost 7 bases, and 11 bases lay in between. The CDR3 runs 11 residues. The germline V gene encodes CDR1 GTSNPN and CDR2 SVGIG (reference sequence). The CDR3 nucleotides are TGTGCCTGGTCGCGAGCGGTGACCCAGTACTTC. Translated, it gives CAWSRAVTQYF.